This TCR beta chain stems from a study of cytomegalovirus exposure and HLA in healthy donors. The study, taken as a whole, reports: In vitro data verified three CMV-associated chains as specific for CMV antigens. Later analysis identified a missense DCLRE1C variant that was linked to TCR beta V- and J-gene trimming. Sequencing probably produced one cluster of sequence variants that were highly shared. Available immune exposure information covered CMV serostatus only.

The PCR employed 60 Vbeta primers together with 13 Jbeta primers. Method: immunoSEQ multiplex PCR; TCRdb's copy keeps in-frame clones and lacks some. The sample contains 110,000 to 150,000 clones, 75% of which appear only once. V gave up 4 bases and J gave up 7 bases; unmatched junction bases: 12. Per the germline V gene, CDR1 is KGHSH and CDR2 is LQKENI. The CDR3 totals 17 residues. Turning to this clone: What it binds is unknown.

What was sequenced was PBMCs. The genes are TRBV18 and TRBJ1-6; 8 positions match TRBD1. The sequence was collected from a man younger than 40 in good health and CMV-seronegative. The CDR3 loop reads CASSLFGPGQANSPLHF. CDR3 DNA sequence: TGTGCCAGCTCACTATTTGGACCGGGACAGGCAAATTCACCCCTCCACTTT.